A single TCR beta chain is shown here with its context. No antigen is known for it. The protocol was immunoSEQ multiplex PCR, while the TCRdb copy is restricted to in-frame clones and leaves out a portion. The data show 550,000 to 850,000 clones, 72% seen once. This sample was included in a study of shared clonotypes between healthy human individuals. The study's findings and limits: Sharing across several donors was seen in 4% to 6.5% of naive CD4 clonotypes. Naive subsets, compared against memory subsets, generally had larger estimated richness values.

CDR3 length: 12 amino acids. Germline CDR1 SGHVS, CDR2 FNYEAQ. Trimming removed 5 bases from V and 10 bases from J; junction bases left unmatched: 6. Sequencing input: memory CD4+ T cells sorted from blood. Regarding subset: CD45RA-negative fraction. This TCR was recovered from a woman under 40 in good health. V is TRBV7-6 and J is TRBJ2-3, with TRBD1 matching 7 bases. The CDR3 reads CASSTTGNSQYF. The CDR3 nucleotides are TGTGCCAGCAGCACGACAGGGAATTCGCAGTATTTT. Full variable domain (rest looked up from reference TRBV7-6 and TRBJ2-3): GAGVSQSPRYKVTKRGQDVALRCDPISGHVSLYWYRQALGQGPEFLTYFNYEAQQDKSGLPNDRFSAERPEGSISTLTIQRTEQRDSAMYRCASSTTGNSQYFGPGTRLTVL.